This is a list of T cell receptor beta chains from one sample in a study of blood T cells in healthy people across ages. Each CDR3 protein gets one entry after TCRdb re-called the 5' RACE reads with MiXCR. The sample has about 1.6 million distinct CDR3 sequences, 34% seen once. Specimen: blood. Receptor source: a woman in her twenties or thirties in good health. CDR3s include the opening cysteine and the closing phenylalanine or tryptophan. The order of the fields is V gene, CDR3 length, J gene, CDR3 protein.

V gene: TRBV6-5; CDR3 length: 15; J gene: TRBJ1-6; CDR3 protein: CASSSRGRHNSPLHF
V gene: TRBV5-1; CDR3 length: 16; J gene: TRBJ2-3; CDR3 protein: CASSPGQGAGTDTQYF
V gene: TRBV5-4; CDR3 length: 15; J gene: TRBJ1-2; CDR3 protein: CASSLMAVGVYGYTF
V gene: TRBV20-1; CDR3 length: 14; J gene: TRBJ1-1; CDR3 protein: CSAGGQNLNTEAFF
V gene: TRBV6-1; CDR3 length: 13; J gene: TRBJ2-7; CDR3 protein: CASSESGLYEQYF
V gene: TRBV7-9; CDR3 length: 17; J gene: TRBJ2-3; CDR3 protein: CASSQPTSGSDTDTQYF
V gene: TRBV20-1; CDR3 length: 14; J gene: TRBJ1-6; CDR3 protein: CSARPPGGDSPPHF
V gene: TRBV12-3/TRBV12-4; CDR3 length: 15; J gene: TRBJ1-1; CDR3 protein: CASSLQAGVNTEAFF
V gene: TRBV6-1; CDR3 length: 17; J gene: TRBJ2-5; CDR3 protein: CASSPSGSGIAKETQYF
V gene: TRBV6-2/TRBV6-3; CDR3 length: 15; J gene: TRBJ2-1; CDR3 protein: CASKLAGGPGNEQFF
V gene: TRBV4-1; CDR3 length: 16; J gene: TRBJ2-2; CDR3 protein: CASSQVDRGPPGELFF
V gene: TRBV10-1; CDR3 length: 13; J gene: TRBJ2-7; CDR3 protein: CASQPDSSYEQYF
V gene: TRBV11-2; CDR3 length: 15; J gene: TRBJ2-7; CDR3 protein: CASSLTDGNSYEQYF
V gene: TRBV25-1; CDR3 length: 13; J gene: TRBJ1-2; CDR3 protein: CASSEYGPGGYTF
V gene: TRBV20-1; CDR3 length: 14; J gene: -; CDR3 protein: CSAGRDRGRYEQYF
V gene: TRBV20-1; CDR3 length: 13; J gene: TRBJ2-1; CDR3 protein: CGVAGIESAEQFF
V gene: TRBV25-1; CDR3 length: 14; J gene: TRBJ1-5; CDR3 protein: CASSEYADLQPQHF
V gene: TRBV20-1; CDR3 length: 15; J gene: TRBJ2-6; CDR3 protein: CSAMGPDSGANVLTF
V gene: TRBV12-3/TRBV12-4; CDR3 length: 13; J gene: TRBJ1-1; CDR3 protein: CASSFGVDTEAFF
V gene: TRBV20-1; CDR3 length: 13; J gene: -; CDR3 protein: CSAWGTGPDEQYF
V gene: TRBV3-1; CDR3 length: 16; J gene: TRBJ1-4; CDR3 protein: CASSQLARAANEKLFF
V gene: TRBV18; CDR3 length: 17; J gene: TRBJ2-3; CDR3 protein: CASSPPSLAGAGDTQYF
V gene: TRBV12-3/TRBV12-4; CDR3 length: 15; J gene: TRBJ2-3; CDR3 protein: CASSLDPTGDDTQYF
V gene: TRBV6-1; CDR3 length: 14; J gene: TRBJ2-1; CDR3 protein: CASSESVGQGEQFF
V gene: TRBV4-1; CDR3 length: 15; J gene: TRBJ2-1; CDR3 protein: CASSQRDPRANEQFF
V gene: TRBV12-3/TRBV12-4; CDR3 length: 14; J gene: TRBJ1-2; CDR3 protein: CASSPGRTAYGYTF
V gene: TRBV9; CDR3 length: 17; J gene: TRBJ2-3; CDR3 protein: CASSARPAGGPEDTQYF
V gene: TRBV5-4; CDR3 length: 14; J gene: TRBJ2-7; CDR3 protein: CASSTGTRKNEQYF
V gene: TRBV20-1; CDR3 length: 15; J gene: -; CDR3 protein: CSASTSGQRQGTQYF
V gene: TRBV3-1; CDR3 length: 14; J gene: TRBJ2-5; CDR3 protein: CASSQPKPTGTQYF
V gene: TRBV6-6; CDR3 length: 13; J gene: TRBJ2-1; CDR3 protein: CASGPFLNNEQFF
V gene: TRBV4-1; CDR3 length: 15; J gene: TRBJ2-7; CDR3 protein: CASSRGLAGLGEQYF
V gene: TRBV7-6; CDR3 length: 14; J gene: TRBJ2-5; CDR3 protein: CASSNGQYQETQYF
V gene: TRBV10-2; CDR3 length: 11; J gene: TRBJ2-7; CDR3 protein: CASRESNEQYF
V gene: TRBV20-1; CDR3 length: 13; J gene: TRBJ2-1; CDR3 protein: CSATSDRSGEQFF
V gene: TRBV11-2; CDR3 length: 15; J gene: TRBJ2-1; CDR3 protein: CASSPWRSSYNEQFF
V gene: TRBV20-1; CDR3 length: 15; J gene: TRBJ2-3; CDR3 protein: CSASLGGTGTDTQYF
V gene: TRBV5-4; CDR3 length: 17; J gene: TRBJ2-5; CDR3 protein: CASSLPGLAGGGSTQYF
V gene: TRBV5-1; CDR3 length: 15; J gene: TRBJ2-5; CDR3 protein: CASSWGLAIQETQYF
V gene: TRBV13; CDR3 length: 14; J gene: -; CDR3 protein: CASSLVTALGEQYF
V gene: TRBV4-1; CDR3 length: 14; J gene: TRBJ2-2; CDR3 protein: CASSQGGGGGELFF
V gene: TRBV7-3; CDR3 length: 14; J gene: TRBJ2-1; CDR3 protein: CASSLDRASDEQFF
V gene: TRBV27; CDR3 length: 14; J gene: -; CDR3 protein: CASRFLGQTYEQYF
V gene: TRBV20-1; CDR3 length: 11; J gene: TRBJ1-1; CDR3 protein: CSSPENTEAFF
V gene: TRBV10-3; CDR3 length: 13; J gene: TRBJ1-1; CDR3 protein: CAISEGWDTEAFF
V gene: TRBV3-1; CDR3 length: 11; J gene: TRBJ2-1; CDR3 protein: CASSQVGEQFF
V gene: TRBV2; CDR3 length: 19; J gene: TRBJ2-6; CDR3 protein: CATKGRSGWSLSGANVLTF
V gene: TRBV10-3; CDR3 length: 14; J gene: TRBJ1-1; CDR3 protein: CAISHSSMNTEAFF
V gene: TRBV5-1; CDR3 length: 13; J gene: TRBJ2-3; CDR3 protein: CASSSRSGDTQYF
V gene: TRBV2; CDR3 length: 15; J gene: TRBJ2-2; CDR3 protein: CASSGGGLHTGELFF
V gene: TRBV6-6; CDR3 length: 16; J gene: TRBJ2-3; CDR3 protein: CASSYTRPTSTDTQYF
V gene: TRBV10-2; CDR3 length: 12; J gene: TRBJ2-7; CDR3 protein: CASTEVVGEQYF
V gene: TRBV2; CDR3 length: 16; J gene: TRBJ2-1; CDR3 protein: CASTQPGRNSYNEQFF
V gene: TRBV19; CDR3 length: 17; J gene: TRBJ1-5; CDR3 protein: CASSLVKWGYSNQPQHF
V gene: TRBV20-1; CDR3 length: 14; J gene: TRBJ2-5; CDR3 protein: CSAGSLDTSQTQYF
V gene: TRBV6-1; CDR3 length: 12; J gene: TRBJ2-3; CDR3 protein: CASGAPTDTQYF